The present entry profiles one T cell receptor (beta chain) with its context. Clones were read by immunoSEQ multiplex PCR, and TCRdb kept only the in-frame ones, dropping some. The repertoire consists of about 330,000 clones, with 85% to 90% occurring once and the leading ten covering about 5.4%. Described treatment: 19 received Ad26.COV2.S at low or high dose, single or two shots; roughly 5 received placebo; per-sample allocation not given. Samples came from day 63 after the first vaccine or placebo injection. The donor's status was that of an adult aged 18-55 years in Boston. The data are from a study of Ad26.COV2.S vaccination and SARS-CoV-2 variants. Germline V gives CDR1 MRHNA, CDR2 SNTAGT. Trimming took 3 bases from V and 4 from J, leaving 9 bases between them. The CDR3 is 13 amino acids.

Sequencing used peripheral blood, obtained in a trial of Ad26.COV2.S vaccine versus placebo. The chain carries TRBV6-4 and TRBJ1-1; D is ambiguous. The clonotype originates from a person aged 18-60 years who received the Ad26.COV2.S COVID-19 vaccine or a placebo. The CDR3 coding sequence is TGTGCCAGCAGTGAGTTCGAGGGCACTGAAGCTTTCTTT. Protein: CASSEFEGTEAFF.